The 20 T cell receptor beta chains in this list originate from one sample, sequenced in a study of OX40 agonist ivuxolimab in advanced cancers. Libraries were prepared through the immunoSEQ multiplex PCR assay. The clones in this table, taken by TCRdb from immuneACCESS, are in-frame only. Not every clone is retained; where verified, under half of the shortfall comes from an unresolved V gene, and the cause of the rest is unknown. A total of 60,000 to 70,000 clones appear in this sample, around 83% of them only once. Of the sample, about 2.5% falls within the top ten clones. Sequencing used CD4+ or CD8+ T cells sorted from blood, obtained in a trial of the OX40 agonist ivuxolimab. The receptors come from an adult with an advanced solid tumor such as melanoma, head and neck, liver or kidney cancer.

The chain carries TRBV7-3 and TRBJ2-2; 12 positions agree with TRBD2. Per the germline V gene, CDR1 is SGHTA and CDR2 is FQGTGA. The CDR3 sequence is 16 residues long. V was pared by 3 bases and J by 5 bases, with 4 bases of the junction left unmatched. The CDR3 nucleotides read TGTGCCAGCAGCTTTGGACTAGCGGGATTAACCGGGGAGCTGTTTTTT. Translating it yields CASSFGLAGLTGELFF.

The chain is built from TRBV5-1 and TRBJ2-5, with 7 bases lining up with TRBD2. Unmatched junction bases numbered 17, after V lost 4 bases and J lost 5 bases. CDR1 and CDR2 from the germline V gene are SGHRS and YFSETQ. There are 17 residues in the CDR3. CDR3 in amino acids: CASSRYSQTSLGETQYF. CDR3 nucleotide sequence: TGCGCCAGCAGCCGTTACAGTCAGACTAGCTTGGGGGAGACCCAGTACTTC.

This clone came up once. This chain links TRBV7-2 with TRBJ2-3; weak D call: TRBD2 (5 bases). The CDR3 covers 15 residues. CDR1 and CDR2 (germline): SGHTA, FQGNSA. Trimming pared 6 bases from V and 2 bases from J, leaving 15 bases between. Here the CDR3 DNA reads TGTGCCAGCAGTTTGGGGAATAGCGACACAGATACGCAGTATTTT. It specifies CASSLGNSDTDTQYF.

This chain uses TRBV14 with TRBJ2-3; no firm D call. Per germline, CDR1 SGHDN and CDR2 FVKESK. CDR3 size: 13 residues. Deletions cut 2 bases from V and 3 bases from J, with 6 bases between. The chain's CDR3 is CASSQFLTDTQYF. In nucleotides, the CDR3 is TGTGCCAGCAGCCAATTTCTTACAGATACGCAGTATTTT.

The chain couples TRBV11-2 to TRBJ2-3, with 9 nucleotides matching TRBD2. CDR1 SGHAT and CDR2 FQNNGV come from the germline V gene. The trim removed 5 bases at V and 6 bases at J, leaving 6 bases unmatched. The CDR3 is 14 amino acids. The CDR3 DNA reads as TGTGCCAGCAGCATCGGGACTAGCATGGATACGCAGTATTTT. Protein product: CASSIGTSMDTQYF.

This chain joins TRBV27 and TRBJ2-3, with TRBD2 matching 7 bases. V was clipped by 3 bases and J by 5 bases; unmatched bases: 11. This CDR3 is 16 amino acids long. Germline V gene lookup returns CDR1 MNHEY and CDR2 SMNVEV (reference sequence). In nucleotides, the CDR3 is TGTGCCAGCAGTTTTATAGGCGGGACTAATAGAGATACGCAGTATTTT. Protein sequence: CASSFIGGTNRDTQYF.

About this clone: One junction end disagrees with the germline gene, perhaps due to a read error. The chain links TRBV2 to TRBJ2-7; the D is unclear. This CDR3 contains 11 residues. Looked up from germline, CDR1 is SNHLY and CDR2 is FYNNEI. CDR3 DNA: TGTGCCAGCAGTGGAGCGCCTTCCTTCGGGTTC. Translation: CASSGAPSFGF.

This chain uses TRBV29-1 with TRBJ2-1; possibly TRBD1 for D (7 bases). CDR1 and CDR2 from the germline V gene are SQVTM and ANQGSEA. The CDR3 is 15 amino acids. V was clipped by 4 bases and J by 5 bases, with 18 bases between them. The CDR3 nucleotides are TGCAGCGTTGGATCCCCCAGGGGGGTTAACAATGAGCAGTTCTTC. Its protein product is CSVGSPRGVNNEQFF.

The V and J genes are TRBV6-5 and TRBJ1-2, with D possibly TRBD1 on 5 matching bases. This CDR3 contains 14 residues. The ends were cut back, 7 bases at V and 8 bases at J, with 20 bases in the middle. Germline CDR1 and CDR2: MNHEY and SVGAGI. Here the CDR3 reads CASTHNAQGKGYTF. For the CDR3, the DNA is TGTGCCAGCACCCATAACGCCCAGGGCAAAGGCTACACCTTC.

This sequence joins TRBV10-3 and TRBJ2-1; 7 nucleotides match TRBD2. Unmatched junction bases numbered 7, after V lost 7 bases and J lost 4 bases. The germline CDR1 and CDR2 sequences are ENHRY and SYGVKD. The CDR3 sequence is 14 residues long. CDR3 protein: CAIILANSYNEQFF. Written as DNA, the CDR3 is TGTGCCATCATACTAGCGAATAGTTACAATGAGCAGTTCTTC.

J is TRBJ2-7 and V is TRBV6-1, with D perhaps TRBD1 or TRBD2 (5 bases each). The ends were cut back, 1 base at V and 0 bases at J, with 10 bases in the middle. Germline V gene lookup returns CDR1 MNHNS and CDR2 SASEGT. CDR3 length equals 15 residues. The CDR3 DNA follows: TGTGCCAGCAGTGAAGGATGGGGACGCTCCTACGAGCAGTACTTC. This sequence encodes CASSEGWGRSYEQYF.

The CDR3 is CASSLTQETQYF. In nucleotides, the CDR3 is TGCGCCAGCAGCTTGACGCAAGAGACCCAGTACTTC. V and J are TRBV5-1 and TRBJ2-5; D not resolved. The V gene's germline CDR1 is SGHRS and CDR2 YFSETQ. The CDR3 spans 12 residues. The V and J ends lost 1 base and 2 bases respectively, with 3 bases between them.

The CDR3 spells CASSLEGSDYGYTF. The CDR3 bases are TGCGCCAGCAGCTTAGAGGGGAGCGACTATGGCTACACCTTC. V is TRBV5-1 and J is TRBJ1-2; D is perhaps TRBD1 (5 bases). Trimming cost V 2 bases and J 3 bases, with 11 bases left between them. The length of the CDR3 is 14 residues. Per the germline V gene, CDR1 is SGHRS and CDR2 is YFSETQ.

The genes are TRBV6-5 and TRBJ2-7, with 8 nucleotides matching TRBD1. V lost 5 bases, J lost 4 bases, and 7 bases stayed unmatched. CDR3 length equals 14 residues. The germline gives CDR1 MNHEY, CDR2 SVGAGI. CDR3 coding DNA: TGTGCCAGCAGTAGCCGGGACAGGAAGTACGAGCAGTACTTC. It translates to CASSSRDRKYEQYF.

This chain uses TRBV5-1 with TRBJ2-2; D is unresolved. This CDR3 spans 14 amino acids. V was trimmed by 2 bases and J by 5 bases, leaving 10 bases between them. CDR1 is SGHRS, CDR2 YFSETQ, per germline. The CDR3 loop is CASSLGYSTGELFF. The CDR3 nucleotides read TGCGCCAGCAGCTTAGGCTACTCTACCGGGGAGCTGTTTTTT.

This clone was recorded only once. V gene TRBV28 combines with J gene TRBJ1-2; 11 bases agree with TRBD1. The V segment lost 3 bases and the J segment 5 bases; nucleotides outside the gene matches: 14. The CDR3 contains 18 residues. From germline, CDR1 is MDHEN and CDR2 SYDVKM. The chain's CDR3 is CASSFPRTGGTDAYGYTF. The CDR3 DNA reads TGTGCCAGCAGTTTTCCCAGGACAGGGGGCACGGATGCGTATGGCTACACCTTC.

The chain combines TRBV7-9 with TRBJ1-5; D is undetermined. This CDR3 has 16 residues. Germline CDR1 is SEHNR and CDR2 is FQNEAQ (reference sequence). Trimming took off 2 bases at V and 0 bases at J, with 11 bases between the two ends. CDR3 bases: TGTGCCAGCAGCTTATTTCTTATAGGTAGCAATCAGCCCCAGCATTTT. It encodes CASSLFLIGSNQPQHF.

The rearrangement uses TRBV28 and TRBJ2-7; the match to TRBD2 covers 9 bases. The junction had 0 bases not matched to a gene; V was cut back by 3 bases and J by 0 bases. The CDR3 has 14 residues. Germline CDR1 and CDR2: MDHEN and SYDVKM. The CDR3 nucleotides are TGTGCCAGCAGTTTTAGCGGGAGCTCCTACGAGCAGTACTTC. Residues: CASSFSGSSYEQYF.

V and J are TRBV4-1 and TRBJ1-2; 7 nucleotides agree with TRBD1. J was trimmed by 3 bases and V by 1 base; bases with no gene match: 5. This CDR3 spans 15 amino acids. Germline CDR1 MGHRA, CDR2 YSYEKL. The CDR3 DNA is TGCGCCAGCAGCCAAGCTGGGCAGGGGGACTATGGCTACACCTTC. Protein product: CASSQAGQGDYGYTF.

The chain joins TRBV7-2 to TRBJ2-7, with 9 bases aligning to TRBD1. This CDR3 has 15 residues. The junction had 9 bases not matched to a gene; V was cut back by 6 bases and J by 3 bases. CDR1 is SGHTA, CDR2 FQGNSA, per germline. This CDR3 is CASSRSQGALYEQYF. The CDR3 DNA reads TGTGCCAGCAGTCGATCACAGGGGGCCCTCTACGAGCAGTACTTC.